The next 26 T cell receptor beta chains were all read from a single sample in a study of blood T cell repertoires in COVID-19. Generated by immunoSEQ multiplex PCR, the TCRdb table keeps only in-frame clones and is missing some. The sample carries fewer than 350,000 clones, approximately 86% recorded once. Sequencing was performed on PBMCs or T cells enriched from blood (not recorded which). The receptors originated from a woman in her twenties or thirties who had recovered from COVID-19.

This rearrangement joins TRBV10-3 to TRBJ1-3; tentatively, D is TRBD1 (6 bases). V lost 6 bases and J 0 bases, leaving 12 bases between the germline ends. The length of the CDR3 is 15 residues. Looked up from germline, CDR1 is ENHRY and CDR2 is SYGVKD. The DNA for the CDR3 is TGTGCCATCAGGGACAGCCTTTACTCTGGAAACACCATATATTTT. Protein: CAIRDSLYSGNTIYF.

The V and J genes are TRBV27 and TRBJ1-5; D uncertain. In germline, CDR1 is MNHEY, CDR2 SMNVEV (reference sequence). CDR3 length equals 13 residues. Trimming pared 5 bases from V and 1 base from J, leaving 6 bases between. DNA for the CDR3: TGTGCCAGCAGTATTACAAGCAATCAGCCCCAGCATTTT. Its translation: CASSITSNQPQHF.

The rearrangement links TRBV2 to TRBJ1-2, with a possible D match to TRBD1 (6 bases). This CDR3 contains 15 residues. The ends were cut back, 7 bases at V and 1 base at J, with 16 bases in the middle. CDR1 is SNHLY, CDR2 FYNNEI, per germline. CDR3 sequence: CASNAAIQGNYGYTF. CDR3 in DNA: TGTGCCAGCAATGCCGCTATACAGGGTAACTATGGCTACACCTTC.

J is TRBJ2-7 and V is TRBV7-8, with 8 bases aligning to TRBD1. Losses at the gene ends were 0 bases for V and 1 base for J; bases not matched to a gene: 8. CDR3 length: 17 residues. Germline CDR1 reads SGHVS; CDR2 reads FQNEAQ. In DNA, the CDR3 is TGTGCCAGCAGCTTAGCGAGTACCGGGACAGGATCCTACGAGCAGTACTTC. Its protein product is CASSLASTGTGSYEQYF.

The CDR3 region is CASGTHREGVNEKLFF. CDR3 nucleotide sequence: TGTGCCAGCGGTACTCATCGCGAGGGTGTGAATGAAAAACTGTTTTTT. The chain carries TRBV28 and TRBJ1-4; D gene ambiguous. Germline values: CDR1 MDHEN, CDR2 SYDVKM. Trimming shortened V by 8 bases and J by 5 bases, and 21 bases separated the two germline ends. The CDR3 length is 16 residues.

The chain links TRBV27 to TRBJ2-7; D might be TRBD2 (6 bases). This CDR3 contains 16 residues. Trimming shortened V by 3 bases and J by 1 base, and 16 bases separated the two germline ends. Germline CDR1 and CDR2: MNHEY and SMNVEV (reference sequence). The CDR3 nucleotides are TGTGCCAGCAGTTTTCTTGGGACTGGGGTTTCCTACGAGCAGTACTTC. Translated, it gives CASSFLGTGVSYEQYF.

The V and J genes are TRBV7-9 and TRBJ1-5, with D tentatively TRBD1 (6 bases). V was pared by 2 bases and J by 3 bases, with 20 bases between. CDR1 is SEHNR and CDR2 is FQNEAQ in the germline V gene (reference sequence). The CDR3 is 18 residues long. The CDR3 DNA reads TGTGCCAGCAGCTTATATTTGGGGTTAGGACAGCCCAATCAGCCCCAGCATTTT. This codes for CASSLYLGLGQPNQPQHF.

The chain combines TRBV7-9 with TRBJ2-7; the match to TRBD1 covers 7 bases. The CDR3 is 13 amino acids. Germline values: CDR1 SEHNR, CDR2 FQNEAQ (reference sequence). V shed 5 bases and J 5 bases; nucleotides not matched to a gene: 6. The CDR3 loop is CASSHRGIHEQYF. The DNA of the CDR3 is TGTGCCAGCAGCCACAGGGGAATCCACGAGCAGTACTTC.

The V call is TRBV6-1, the J call TRBJ2-3; TRBD1 agrees at 10 bases. With 2 bases clipped from V and 2 bases from J, the junction kept 7 bases outside the gene matches. The germline gives CDR1 MNHNS, CDR2 SASEGT. This CDR3 spans 17 amino acids. In DNA, the CDR3 is TGTGCCAGCAGTGAATTTGTGACAGGGGGCCTCACAGATACGCAGTATTTT. Translating gives CASSEFVTGGLTDTQYF.

The chain uses TRBV4-3 and TRBJ2-1, with 8 bases aligning to TRBD2. The CDR3 totals 15 residues. The ends lost 0 bases at V and 12 bases at J; junction bases unmatched: 10. Germline CDR1 LGHNA, CDR2 YSLEER. The chain's CDR3 is CASSQDRRGGLAQFF. CDR3 DNA: TGCGCCAGCAGCCAAGATCGACGGGGGGGCCTGGCGCAGTTCTTC.

The CDR3 DNA reads TGTGCCACCAGTGATCCAGTCGGGAGGTTAATAAATGAGCAGTTCTTC. This codes for CATSDPVGRLINEQFF. The genes are TRBV24-1 and TRBJ2-1, with TRBD2 matching over 7 bases. The V gene's germline CDR1 is KGHDR and CDR2 SFDVKD. The CDR3 is 16 amino acids. V was clipped by 3 bases and J by 7 bases; unmatched bases: 11.

The chain employs TRBV7-2 and TRBJ2-2; D gene uncertain. Trimming shortened V by 4 bases and J by 6 bases, and 9 bases separated the two germline ends. Per germline, CDR1 SGHTA and CDR2 FQGNSA. The CDR3 contains 13 residues. The CDR3 nucleotides are TGTGCCAGCAGCTCGCGGTCAGCCGGGGAGCTGTTTTTT. Translated: CASSSRSAGELFF. The variable domain in full, with the rest retrieved from reference TRBV7-2 and TRBJ2-2, is GAGVSQSPSNKVTEKGKDVELRCDPISGHTALYWYRQSLGQGLEFLIYFQGNSAPDKSGLPSDRFSAERTGGSVSTLTIQRTQQEDSAVYLCASSSRSAGELFFGEGSRLTVL.

This clone was recorded a few times. This chain joins TRBV5-1 and TRBJ2-7, with TRBD1 identical over 10 bases. CDR3 length equals 14 residues. Germline CDR1 SGHRS, CDR2 YFSETQ. Trimming removed 3 bases from V and 4 bases from J; junction bases left unmatched: 4. In nucleotides, the CDR3 is TGCGCCAGCAGCTCTCGACAGGGGGCATACGAGCAGTACTTC. Its protein is CASSSRQGAYEQYF. Supplemented by reference TRBV5-1 and TRBJ2-7, the full variable domain reads KAGVTQTPRYLIKTRGQQVTLSCSPISGHRSVSWYQQTPGQGLQFLFEYFSETQRNKGNFPGRFSGRQFSNSRSEMNVSTLELGDSALYLCASSSRQGAYEQYFGPGTRLTVT.

V gene TRBV5-1 combines with J gene TRBJ2-7, with 7 positions matching TRBD1. The V gene's germline CDR1 is SGHRS and CDR2 YFSETQ. The CDR3 extends over 12 amino acids. After removal of 4 bases from V and 5 bases from J, the junction contained 3 bases not matched to a gene. The CDR3 here is CASSPTGNEQYF. DNA for the CDR3: TGCGCCAGCAGCCCGACAGGGAACGAGCAGTACTTC.

The chain recombines TRBV7-3 with TRBJ2-1; possibly TRBD1 for D (6 bases). Trimming took 5 bases from V and 9 from J, leaving 14 bases between them. Germline V lookup: CDR1 SGHTA, CDR2 FQGTGA. The CDR3 contains 13 residues. CDR3 nucleotides: TGTGCCAGCAGCCCCAGGGGAGTTGGTGAGCAGTTCTTC. Amino acid sequence: CASSPRGVGEQFF.

J is TRBJ1-5 and V is TRBV10-1; TRBD1 might be the D (6 bases). The CDR3 extends over 16 amino acids. Germline lookup yields CDR1 WNHNN and CDR2 SYGVQD (reference sequence). V gave up 7 bases and J gave up 0 bases, with 16 bases separating them. The DNA of the CDR3 is TGCGCCAGCACTTGGTGGGGGCACTATAGCAATCAGCCCCAGCATTTT. It translates to CASTWWGHYSNQPQHF.

The chain employs TRBV6-5 and TRBJ1-2; weak D call: TRBD1 (5 bases). There are 13 residues in the CDR3. Germline-derived CDR1 and CDR2 are MNHEY and SVGAGI. V lost 6 bases to trimming and J lost 0 bases, with 8 bases between them. The CDR3 region is CASRDSSNYGYTF. The CDR3, as DNA: TGTGCCAGCAGAGACAGCTCTAACTATGGCTACACCTTC.

There are a few counts of this clone. The CDR3 nucleotides are TGTGCCAGCCGGGACTTCCCGTACCAAGAGACCCAGTACTTC. This codes for CASRDFPYQETQYF. V gene TRBV25-1 combines with J gene TRBJ2-5; possible D gene TRBD2, 6 bases. The germline gives CDR1 MGHDK, CDR2 SYGVNS. V lost 8 bases and J lost 0, with 13 bases in between. The CDR3 has 14 residues.

The CDR3 region has the DNA TGCGCCAGCAGTTCCGGGACTACAGCCGGGGAGCTGTTTTTT. Its translation: CASSSGTTAGELFF. This chain connects TRBV5-1 to TRBJ2-2; TRBD2 aligns across 7 bases. Trimming removed 5 bases from V and 6 bases from J; junction bases left unmatched: 7. Looked up from germline, CDR1 is SGHRS and CDR2 is YFSETQ. The CDR3 sequence is 14 residues long.

This clone was seen just once. The chain recombines TRBV5-4 with TRBJ1-4; perhaps TRBD1 as D (6 bases). Germline V lookup: CDR1 SGHNT, CDR2 YYREEE (reference sequence). Trimming took 4 bases from V and 2 from J, leaving 18 bases between them. This CDR3 region has 17 residues. This chain's CDR3 is CASSRVQGRRTNEKLFF. The CDR3 DNA is TGTGCCAGCAGCCGGGTTCAGGGGCGCAGGACTAATGAAAAACTGTTTTTT. The variable domain in full, completed from reference TRBV5-4 and TRBJ1-4, reads ETGVTQSPTHLIKTRGQQVTLRCSSQSGHNTVSWYQQALGQGPQFIFQYYREEENGRGNFPPRFSGLQFPNYSSELNVNALELDDSALYLCASSRVQGRRTNEKLFFGSGTQLSVL.

V gene TRBV6-5 combines with J gene TRBJ2-1; D gene unclear. The V gene's germline CDR1 is MNHEY and CDR2 SVGAGI. CDR3 length: 13 residues. The V end was cut by 7 bases, the J end by 1 base, with 8 bases between. The CDR3 bases are TGTGCCAGCAATCCCTCGTCCTACAATGAGCAGTTCTTC. Translating it yields CASNPSSYNEQFF.

J is TRBJ2-7 and V is TRBV13; 9 bases are a match to TRBD2. V lost 4 bases to trimming and J lost 0 bases; unmatched junction nucleotides: 10. The CDR3 consists of 17 residues. CDR1 and CDR2 from the germline V gene are PRHDT and FYEKMQ (reference sequence). The CDR3 here is CASSYSGGSGGSYEQYF. CDR3 coding DNA: TGTGCCAGCAGCTACTCGGGGGGTAGCGGGGGCTCCTACGAGCAGTACTTC. The full variable domain, rest sourced from reference TRBV13 and TRBJ2-7, is AAGVIQSPRHLIKEKRETATLKCYPIPRHDTVYWYQQGPGQDPQFLISFYEKMQSDKGSIPDRFSAQQFSDYHSELNMSSLELGDSALYFCASSYSGGSGGSYEQYFGPGTRLTVT.

The chain combines TRBV5-5 with TRBJ1-2; weak D call: TRBD1 (5 bases). The germline V gene has CDR1 SGHKS and CDR2 YYEKEE (reference sequence). V was clipped by 4 bases and J by 4 bases, with 11 bases between them. The CDR3 extends over 13 amino acids. This chain's CDR3 is CASSPAGVYGYTF. Written as DNA, the CDR3 is TGTGCCAGCAGCCCGGCGGGGGTCTATGGCTACACCTTC. The entire variable domain, with the rest obtained from reference TRBV5-5 and TRBJ1-2, is as follows: DAGVTQSPTHLIKTRGQQVTLRCSPISGHKSVSWYQQVLGQGPQFIFQYYEKEERGRGNFPDRFSARQFPNYSSELNVNALLLGDSALYLCASSPAGVYGYTFGSGTRLTVV.

The chain uses TRBV11-1 and TRBJ1-3; possibly TRBD1 for D (6 bases). Trimming cost V 4 bases and J 4 bases, with 11 bases left between them. This CDR3 has 14 residues. Germline V CDR1 and CDR2: SGHAT, FQDESV (reference sequence). CDR3 loop: CASSSRQDGNTIYF. The CDR3, as DNA: TGTGCCAGCAGCTCCCGACAGGACGGAAACACCATATATTTT.

The rearrangement joins TRBV7-9 to TRBJ1-2, with 9 bases identical to TRBD1. The CDR3 runs to 16 residues. Trimming removed 5 bases from V and 5 bases from J; junction bases left unmatched: 12. Germline values: CDR1 SEHNR, CDR2 FQNEAQ (reference sequence). CDR3 protein: CASSLTGTGFPYGYTF. CDR3 bases: TGTGCCAGCAGCCTAACCGGGACAGGGTTTCCGTATGGCTACACCTTC.

J is TRBJ2-2 and V is TRBV2; 8 positions agree with TRBD2. The CDR3 covers 15 residues. Germline assignment: CDR1 SNHLY and CDR2 FYNNEI. Losses at the gene ends were 4 bases for V and 5 bases for J; bases not matched to a gene: 6. The CDR3 reads CASSVTSGVTGELFF. CDR3 nucleotides: TGTGCCAGCAGTGTAACTAGCGGAGTAACCGGGGAGCTGTTTTTT.